This T cell receptor beta chain is from a study of T cells after yellow fever vaccination. Study conclusions and caveats: Though weaker, the secondary response peaked faster, on day 5 versus 15.

TCRdb re-called the 5' RACE reads with MiXCR, one entry per CDR3 protein. Among about 350,000 distinct CDR3 sequences, 7% to 9% were seen once, and the ten largest hold roughly 18%. There are a few counts of this clonotype. The target antigen is unknown. Germline assignment: CDR1 MDHEN and CDR2 SYDVKM. The CDR3 contains 14 residues. The V gene lost 3 bases and the J gene lost 3 bases, with 11 bases spanning the gap. The V gene is TRBV28, the J gene TRBJ2-5, with D possibly being TRBD1 (5 bases). The input for sequencing was PBMCs, taken more than 40 days after the first yellow fever vaccination. The clonotype originates from a man aged 18 to 30 who received the YFV17D yellow fever vaccine. The CDR3 loop reads CASSFQAREETQYF. In DNA, the CDR3 is TGTGCCAGCAGTTTTCAGGCCAGGGAAGAGACCCAGTACTTC.